These 21 T cell receptor beta chains were all obtained from the same sample, sequenced in a study of blood T cell repertoires in COVID-19. The assay was immunoSEQ multiplex PCR, and TCRdb's table has in-frame clones only and misses some. The sample carries under 75,000 clones, more than 70% recorded once. The specimen sequenced was peripheral blood. These receptors were taken from a man aged 60 to 69 with COVID-19, enrolled during active disease.

The CDR3 loop is CASSLRQGDTEAFF. The DNA for the CDR3 is TGTGCCAGCAGCTTACGGCAGGGGGACACTGAAGCTTTCTTT. V is TRBV7-9 and J is TRBJ1-1, with TRBD1 identical over 7 bases. The CDR3 spans 14 residues. The trim removed 2 bases at V and 3 bases at J, leaving 3 bases unmatched. CDR1 is SEHNR, CDR2 FQNEAQ, per germline (reference sequence).

The rearrangement uses TRBV5-1 and TRBJ2-1, with 7 bases matching TRBD1. V lost 3 bases and J lost 5; bases outside the gene matches: 2. This CDR3 is 13 amino acids long. The germline V gene encodes CDR1 SGHRS and CDR2 YFSETQ. DNA for the CDR3: TGCGCCAGCAGCTGGGACAGCAACAATGAGCAGTTCTTC. The encoded protein is CASSWDSNNEQFF. The variable domain in full, completed from reference TRBV5-1 and TRBJ2-1, reads KAGVTQTPRYLIKTRGQQVTLSCSPISGHRSVSWYQQTPGQGLQFLFEYFSETQRNKGNFPGRFSGRQFSNSRSEMNVSTLELGDSALYLCASSWDSNNEQFFGPGTRLTVL.

The rearrangement links TRBV2 to TRBJ2-6; 8 bases are a match to TRBD2. The CDR3 is 17 residues long. CDR1 SNHLY and CDR2 FYNNEI come from the germline V gene. Unmatched junction bases numbered 6, after V lost 3 bases and J lost 2 bases. CDR3 nucleotide sequence: TGTGCCAGCAGTGATGGGAATAGCGGGACTGGGGCCAACGTCCTGACTTTC. It codes for CASSDGNSGTGANVLTF. Full variable domain (missing parts from reference TRBV2 and TRBJ2-6): EPEVTQTPSHQVTQMGQEVILRCVPISNHLYFYWYRQILGQKVEFLVSFYNNEISEKSEIFDDQFSVERPDGSNFTLKIRSTKLEDSAMYFCASSDGNSGTGANVLTFGAGSRLTVL.

V usage is TRBV19 and J usage is TRBJ2-3; TRBD2 aligns across 10 bases. The CDR3 totals 15 residues. Germline trimming cut 6 bases from V and 6 bases from J; bases unmatched to any gene: 9. Germline loops: CDR1 LNHDA, CDR2 SQIVND (reference sequence). The CDR3 reads CASSPSGGVYDTQYF. For the CDR3, the DNA is TGTGCCAGTAGCCCAAGCGGGGGGGTATACGATACGCAGTATTTT.

V is TRBV10-3 and J is TRBJ1-1, with no clear D. Deletions cut 1 base from V and 6 bases from J, with 9 bases between. Germline CDR1 ENHRY, CDR2 SYGVKD. This CDR3 is 13 amino acids long. CDR3 protein: CAISELQEAEAFF. CDR3 coding DNA: TGTGCCATCAGTGAGTTGCAAGAGGCTGAAGCTTTCTTT.

This clone was observed once. The V and J genes are TRBV28 and TRBJ1-4; tentatively, D is TRBD1 (6 bases). The length of the CDR3 is 16 residues. Germline assignment: CDR1 MDHEN and CDR2 SYDVKM. V was cut by 6 bases and J by 3 bases, with 17 bases left in between. CDR3 residues: CASSTTGAEANEKLFF. The DNA for the CDR3 is TGTGCCAGCAGCACGACAGGCGCGGAGGCTAATGAAAAACTGTTTTTT.

V usage is TRBV28 and J usage is TRBJ1-1; 7 positions agree with TRBD1. V was pared by 2 bases and J by 0 bases, with 9 bases of the junction left unmatched. The length of the CDR3 is 17 residues. The germline gives CDR1 MDHEN, CDR2 SYDVKM. CDR3 sequence: CASSLTQGRGMNTEAFF. CDR3 coding DNA: TGTGCCAGCAGTTTAACACAGGGGAGAGGAATGAACACTGAAGCTTTCTTT.

The chain joins TRBV9 to TRBJ2-2; 7 nucleotides agree with TRBD1. Looked up from germline, CDR1 is SGDLS and CDR2 is YYNGEE. The CDR3 extends over 15 amino acids. The V gene end was trimmed by 7 bases and the J gene end by 4 bases; junction bases not matched to a gene: 10. The CDR3 DNA reads TGTGCCAGCTCCGTCGAGACAGGGACCACCGGGGAGCTGTTTTTT. Protein: CASSVETGTTGELFF. Combining the CDR3 with reference TRBV9 and TRBJ2-2 gives the whole variable domain DSGVTQTPKHLITATGQRVTLRCSPRSGDLSVYWYQQSLDQGLQFLIQYYNGEERAKGNILERFSAQQFPDLHSELNLSSLELGDSALYFCASSVETGTTGELFFGEGSRLTVL.

J is TRBJ1-2 and V is TRBV9; 7 nucleotides agree with TRBD1. This CDR3 comprises 15 residues. V was clipped by 4 bases and J by 2 bases; unmatched bases: 8. Germline-derived CDR1 and CDR2 are SGDLS and YYNGEE. This CDR3 reads CASSSQGDSNYGYTF. CDR3 bases: TGTGCCAGCAGCTCCCAAGGGGACAGCAACTATGGCTACACCTTC.

J is TRBJ1-5 and V is TRBV21-1; the table's D call, TRBD1, has no DNA check behind it. TRBV21-1 is assigned pseudogene status. This CDR3 has 15 amino acids. CDR3 bases: TGTGCCAGCAGCAAGTCGGCAGGGGATAATCAGCCCCAGCATTTT. It specifies CASSKSAGDNQPQHF.

The rearrangement joins TRBV2 to TRBJ1-2; 7 bases are a match to TRBD1. Germline trimming cut 9 bases from V and 3 bases from J; bases unmatched to any gene: 13. CDR3 length: 15 amino acids. Germline V lookup: CDR1 SNHLY, CDR2 FYNNEI. The CDR3 is CARMGQSETYYGYTF. CDR3 coding DNA: TGTGCCAGAATGGGACAGTCAGAAACCTACTATGGCTACACCTTC.

In its sample, this clone was seen once. The J gene is TRBJ2-2, the V gene TRBV6-4; 7 bases are a match to TRBD1. The CDR3 loop spans 14 amino acids. The germline gives CDR1 MRHNA, CDR2 SNTAGT. The V and J ends lost 6 bases and 6 bases, in that order; junction bases with no gene match: 7. The CDR3 protein is CASSQDRSAGELFF. CDR3 DNA: TGTGCCAGCAGCCAGGACAGGAGCGCCGGGGAGCTGTTTTTT.

The table lists this clone with a count of one. The chain recombines TRBV4-1 with TRBJ2-1; D is unclear. V shed 4 bases and J shed 9 bases, with 16 bases lying between them. CDR3 size: 14 residues. The V gene's germline CDR1 is MGHRA and CDR2 YSYEKL. CDR3 amino acids: CASSLRLSEGEQFF. In DNA, the CDR3 is TGCGCCAGCAGCCTCAGGCTATCTGAAGGTGAGCAGTTCTTC.

The chain links TRBV10-3 to TRBJ1-1; possibly TRBD1 for D (5 bases). Trimming removed 6 bases from V and 0 bases from J, with 11 bases in between. The CDR3 totals 14 residues. The germline V gene has CDR1 ENHRY and CDR2 SYGVKD. The CDR3 region has the DNA TGTGCCATCAGCGGACAAGACATGAACACTGAAGCTTTCTTT. This translates into CAISGQDMNTEAFF.

This clone was observed a single time. The chain is built from TRBV6-5 and TRBJ1-2; D uncertain. There are 11 residues in the CDR3. Germline CDR1 MNHEY, CDR2 SVGAGI. V lost 5 bases and J 5 bases, leaving 6 bases between the germline ends. CDR3 nucleotides: TGTGCCAGCAGTCGCCGGTATGGCTACACCTTC. This translates into CASSRRYGYTF.

This chain links TRBV7-9 with TRBJ1-5; 7 bases agree with TRBD1. The V and J ends lost 5 bases and 1 base, in that order; junction bases with no gene match: 5. Germline V gene sequence: CDR1 SEHNR, CDR2 FQNEAQ (reference sequence). The CDR3 totals 15 residues. The CDR3 DNA sequence: TGTGCCAGCAGCGCTATGACAGGGAGCAATCAGCCCCAGCATTTT. Translated, it gives CASSAMTGSNQPQHF.

The chain uses TRBV5-1 and TRBJ1-1, with D maybe TRBD1 (6 bases). V was cut by 4 bases and J by 4 bases, with 11 bases left in between. Per germline, CDR1 SGHRS and CDR2 YFSETQ. This CDR3 is built from 13 residues. CDR3 loop: CASSLDSGTEAFF. In nucleotides, the CDR3 is TGCGCCAGCAGCCTGGACAGTGGCACTGAAGCTTTCTTT.

The chain's CDR3 is CASSYTTNSPLHF. CDR3 DNA sequence: TGTGCCAGCAGTTATACTACTAATTCACCCCTCCACTTT. The chain links TRBV5-4 to TRBJ1-6, with D hard to call. Germline V CDR1 and CDR2: SGHNT, YYREEE (reference sequence). The V and J ends lost 5 bases and 6 bases respectively, with 9 bases between them. The CDR3 covers 13 residues.

The V call is TRBV29-1, the J call TRBJ2-2; D gene ambiguous. Per germline, CDR1 SQVTM and CDR2 ANQGSEA. The V end lost 4 bases, the J end lost 7 bases, and 16 bases lay between the germline ends. The CDR3 spans 14 residues. Here the CDR3 reads CSVVAARLGGELFF. The CDR3 bases are TGCAGCGTTGTAGCTGCCCGATTGGGCGGGGAGCTGTTTTTT.

This chain joins TRBV24-1 and TRBJ2-3; possible D gene TRBD2, 7 bases. This CDR3 comprises 14 residues. CDR1 and CDR2 (germline): KGHDR, SFDVKD. The V end lost 5 bases, the J end lost 5 bases, and 13 bases lay between the germline ends. CDR3 DNA: TGTGCCACCAGTGGGGGGGGCCCCGGAGATACGCAGTATTTT. It specifies CATSGGGPGDTQYF.

This chain joins TRBV5-1 and TRBJ2-6; D is unresolved. The CDR3 has 15 residues. Trimming took 5 bases from V and 4 from J, leaving 13 bases between them. Germline loops: CDR1 SGHRS, CDR2 YFSETQ. In nucleotides, the CDR3 is TGCGCCAGCAGGTTTGAGGTGACCGGGGCCAACGTCCTGACTTTC. This translates into CASRFEVTGANVLTF.